This T cell receptor (beta chain) was sequenced during a study of blood T cells in healthy people across ages. Study findings and constraints: Diversity was higher, and naive CD4+ cells more numerous, in long-lived donors than in aged donors.

The V gene's germline CDR1 is MNHEY and CDR2 SVGAGI. There are 16 residues in the CDR3. V gave up 3 bases and J gave up 5 bases; unmatched junction bases: 8. This clonotype was counted ten times or more. The antigen is unknown. The use of a sample-barcoded 5' primer and a J-beta primer mix characterized a second PCR of roughly 6 to 11 cycles. MiXCR, run by TCRdb on the 5' RACE reads, gives a single entry per CDR3 protein. The repertoire holds some 790,000 distinct CDR3 sequences, with under 30% as singletons. The material sequenced was blood. This rearrangement joins TRBV6-5 to TRBJ1-2; 11 nucleotides line up with TRBD1. The TCR was taken from a woman of 80 years or more in good health. The CDR3 reads CASSYNSGTGGYGYTF. The CDR3, as DNA: TGTGCCAGCAGTTATAACTCCGGGACAGGGGGATATGGCTACACCTTC.